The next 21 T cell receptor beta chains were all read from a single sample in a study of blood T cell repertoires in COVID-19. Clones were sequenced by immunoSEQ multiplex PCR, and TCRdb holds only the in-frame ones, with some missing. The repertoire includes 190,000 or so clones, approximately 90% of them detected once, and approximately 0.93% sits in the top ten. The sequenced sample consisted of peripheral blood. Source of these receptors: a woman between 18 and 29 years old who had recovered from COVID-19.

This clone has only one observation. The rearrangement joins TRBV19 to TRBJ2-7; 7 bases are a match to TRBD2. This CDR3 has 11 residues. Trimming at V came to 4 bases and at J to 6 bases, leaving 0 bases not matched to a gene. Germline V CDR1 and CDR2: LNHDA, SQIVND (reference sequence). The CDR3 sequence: CASSSGSEQYV. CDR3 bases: TGTGCCAGTAGTAGCGGGAGCGAGCAGTACGTC.

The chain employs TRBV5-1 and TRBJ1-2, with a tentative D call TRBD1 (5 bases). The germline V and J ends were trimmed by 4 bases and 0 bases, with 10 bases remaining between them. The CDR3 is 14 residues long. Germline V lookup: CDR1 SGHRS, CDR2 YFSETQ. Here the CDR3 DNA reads TGCGCCAGCAGCGACAGCGCCGCTAACTATGGCTACACCTTC. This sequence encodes CASSDSAANYGYTF.

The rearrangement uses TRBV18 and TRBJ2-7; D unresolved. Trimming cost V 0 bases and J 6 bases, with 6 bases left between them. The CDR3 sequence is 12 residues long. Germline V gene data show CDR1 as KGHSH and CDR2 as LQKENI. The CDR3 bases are TGTGCCAGCTCACCACCGAGAGGCGAGCAGTACTTC. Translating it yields CASSPPRGEQYF. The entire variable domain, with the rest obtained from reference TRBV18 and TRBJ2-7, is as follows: NAGVMQNPRHLVRRRGQEARLRCSPMKGHSHVYWYRQLPEEGLKFMVYLQKENIIDESGMPKERFSAEFPKEGPSILRIQQVVRGDSAAYFCASSPPRGEQYFGPGTRLTVT.

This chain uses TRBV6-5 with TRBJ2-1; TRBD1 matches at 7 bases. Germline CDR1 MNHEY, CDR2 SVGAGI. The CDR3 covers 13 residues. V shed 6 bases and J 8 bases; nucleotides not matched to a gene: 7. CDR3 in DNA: TGTGCCAGCAGCCCAAACAGGGGAGATGAGCAGTTCTTC. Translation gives CASSPNRGDEQFF.

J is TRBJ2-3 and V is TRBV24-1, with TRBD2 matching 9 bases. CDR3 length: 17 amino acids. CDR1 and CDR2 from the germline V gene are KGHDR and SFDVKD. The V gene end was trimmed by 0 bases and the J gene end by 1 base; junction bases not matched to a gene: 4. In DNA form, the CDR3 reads TGTGCCACCAGTGATTTGCAGTTAGCGGGGGGCACAGATACGCAGTATTTT. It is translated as CATSDLQLAGGTDTQYF.

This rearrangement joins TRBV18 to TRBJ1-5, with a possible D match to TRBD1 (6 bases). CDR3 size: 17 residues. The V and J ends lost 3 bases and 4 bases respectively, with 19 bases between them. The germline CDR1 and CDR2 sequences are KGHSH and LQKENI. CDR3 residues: CASSPFGAGTKNQPQHF. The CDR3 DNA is TGTGCCAGCTCACCGTTTGGGGCCGGGACAAAAAATCAGCCCCAGCATTTT.

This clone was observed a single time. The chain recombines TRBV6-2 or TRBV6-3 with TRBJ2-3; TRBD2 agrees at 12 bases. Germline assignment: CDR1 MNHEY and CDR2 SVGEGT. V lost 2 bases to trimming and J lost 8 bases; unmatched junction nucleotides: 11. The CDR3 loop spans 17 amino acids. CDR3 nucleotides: TGTGCCAGCAGTTACCCGGCTAGCGGGGGGGCCTCTGGTACGCAGTATTTT. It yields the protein CASSYPASGGASGTQYF.

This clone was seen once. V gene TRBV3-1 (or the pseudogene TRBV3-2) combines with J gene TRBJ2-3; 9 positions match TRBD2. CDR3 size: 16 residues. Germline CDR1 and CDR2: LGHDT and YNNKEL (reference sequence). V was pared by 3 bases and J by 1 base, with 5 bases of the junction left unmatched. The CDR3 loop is CASSHISGGRTDTQYF. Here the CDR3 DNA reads TGTGCCAGCAGCCACATAAGCGGGGGGCGCACAGATACGCAGTATTTT.

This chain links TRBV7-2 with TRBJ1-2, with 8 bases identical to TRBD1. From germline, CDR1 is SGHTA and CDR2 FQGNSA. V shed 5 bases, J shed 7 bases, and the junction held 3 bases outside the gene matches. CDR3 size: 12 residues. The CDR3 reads CASSPTGVGYTF. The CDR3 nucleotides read TGTGCCAGCAGCCCGACAGGGGTTGGCTACACCTTC.

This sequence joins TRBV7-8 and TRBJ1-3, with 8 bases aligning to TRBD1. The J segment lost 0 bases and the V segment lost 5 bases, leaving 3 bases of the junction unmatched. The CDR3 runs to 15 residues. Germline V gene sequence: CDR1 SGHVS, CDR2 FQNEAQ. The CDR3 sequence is CASSPGGFSGNTIYF. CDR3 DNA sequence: TGTGCCAGCAGCCCAGGGGGCTTCTCTGGAAACACCATATATTTT.

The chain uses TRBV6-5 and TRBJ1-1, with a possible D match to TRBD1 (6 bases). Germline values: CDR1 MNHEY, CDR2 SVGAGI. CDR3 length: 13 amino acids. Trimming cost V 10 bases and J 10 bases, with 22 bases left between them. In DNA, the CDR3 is TGTGCCACCAGGCCGGGGGGCAGTTATTTAGCTTTCTTT. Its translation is CATRPGGSYLAFF.

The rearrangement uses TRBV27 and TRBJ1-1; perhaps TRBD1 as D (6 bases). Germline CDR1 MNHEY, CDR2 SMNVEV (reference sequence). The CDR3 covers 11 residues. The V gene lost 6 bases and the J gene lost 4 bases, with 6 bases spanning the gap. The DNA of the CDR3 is TGTGCCAGCAGGGGGGCCACTGAAGCTTTCTTT. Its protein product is CASRGATEAFF.

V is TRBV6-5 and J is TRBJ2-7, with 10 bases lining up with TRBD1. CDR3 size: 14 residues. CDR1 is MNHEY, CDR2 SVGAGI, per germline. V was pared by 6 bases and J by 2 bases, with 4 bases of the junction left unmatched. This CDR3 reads CASRGTGVPYEQYF. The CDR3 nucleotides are TGTGCCAGCAGGGGGACAGGGGTCCCCTACGAGCAGTACTTC.

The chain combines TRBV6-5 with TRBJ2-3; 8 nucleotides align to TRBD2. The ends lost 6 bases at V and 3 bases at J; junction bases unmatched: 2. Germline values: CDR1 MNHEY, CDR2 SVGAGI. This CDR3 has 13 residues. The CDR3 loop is CASRGLATDTQYF. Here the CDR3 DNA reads TGTGCCAGCAGAGGACTAGCAACAGATACGCAGTATTTT.

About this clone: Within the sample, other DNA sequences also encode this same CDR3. The CDR3 is CASSVGTVSYEQYF. In nucleotides, the CDR3 is TGTGCCAGCAGCGTTGGGACAGTTAGCTACGAGCAGTACTTC. The chain uses TRBV9 and TRBJ2-7, with 7 bases lining up with TRBD1. The CDR3 extends over 14 amino acids. Germline V gene sequence: CDR1 SGDLS, CDR2 YYNGEE. V lost 2 bases to trimming and J lost 3 bases; unmatched junction nucleotides: 5.

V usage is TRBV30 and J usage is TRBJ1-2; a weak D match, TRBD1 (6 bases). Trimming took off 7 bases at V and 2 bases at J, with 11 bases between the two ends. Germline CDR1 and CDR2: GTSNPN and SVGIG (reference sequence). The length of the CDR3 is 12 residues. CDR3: CALRTANYGYTF. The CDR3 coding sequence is TGTGCCTTGCGGACAGCGAACTATGGCTACACCTTC.

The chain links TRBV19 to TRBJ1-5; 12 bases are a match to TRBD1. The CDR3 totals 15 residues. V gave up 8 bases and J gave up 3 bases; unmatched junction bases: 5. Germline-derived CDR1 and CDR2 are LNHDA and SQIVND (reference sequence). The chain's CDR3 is CASAGTGGFNQPQHF. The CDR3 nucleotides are TGTGCCAGTGCAGGGACAGGGGGCTTCAATCAGCCCCAGCATTTT.

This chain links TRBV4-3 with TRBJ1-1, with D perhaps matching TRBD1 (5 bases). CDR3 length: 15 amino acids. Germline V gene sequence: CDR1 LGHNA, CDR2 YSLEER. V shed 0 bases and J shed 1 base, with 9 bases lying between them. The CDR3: CASSQDPGRNTEAFF. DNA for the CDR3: TGCGCCAGCAGCCAAGATCCAGGGCGGAACACTGAAGCTTTCTTT.

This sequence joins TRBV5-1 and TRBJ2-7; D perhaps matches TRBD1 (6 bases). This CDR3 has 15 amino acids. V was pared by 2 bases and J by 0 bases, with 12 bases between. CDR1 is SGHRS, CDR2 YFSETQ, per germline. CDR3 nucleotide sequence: TGCGCCAGCAGCTTTCTCACAGGGAGCTCCTACGAGCAGTACTTC. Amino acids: CASSFLTGSSYEQYF.

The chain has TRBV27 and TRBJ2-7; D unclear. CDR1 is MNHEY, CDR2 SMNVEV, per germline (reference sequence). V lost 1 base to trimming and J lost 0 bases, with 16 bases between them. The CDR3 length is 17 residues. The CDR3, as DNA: TGTGCCAGCAGTTTATACGCCCCCTATCACTCCTCCTACGAGCAGTACTTC. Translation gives CASSLYAPYHSSYEQYF.

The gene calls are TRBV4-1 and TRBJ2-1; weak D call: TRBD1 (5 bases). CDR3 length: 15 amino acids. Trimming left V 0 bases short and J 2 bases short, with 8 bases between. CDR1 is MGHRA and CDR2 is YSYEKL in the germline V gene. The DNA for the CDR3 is TGCGCCAGCAGCCAAGACAGGGCCACCTACAATGAGCAGTTCTTC. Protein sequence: CASSQDRATYNEQFF.